Listed below are T cell receptor beta chains from one sample, sequenced in a study of OX40 agonist ivuxolimab in advanced cancers. This table comes from immunoSEQ multiplex PCR, and its TCRdb copy is limited to in-frame clones, with some not included. This sample has some 19,000 clones, with 75% to 85% found just once. This material consisted of CD4+ or CD8+ T cells sorted from blood, taken in a trial of the OX40 agonist ivuxolimab. These receptor sequences come from an adult with an advanced solid tumor such as melanoma, head and neck, liver or kidney cancer. The CDR3 runs from the conserved cysteine through the conserved F or W. D genes are given only for firm matches. A row's size may be missing; if present it is once, few, many or a size class.

cdr3_aa clone_size j_call v_call d_call
CASSLDEDRGNQPQHF - TRBJ1-5 TRBV7-9 TRBD1
CASSTTGSNTEAFF - TRBJ1-1 TRBV7-2 TRBD1
CASNDQGGEPPLKLFF - TRBJ1-4 TRBV5-8 -
CASSMAAAYEQYF - TRBJ2-7 TRBV19 -
CASSHLWRVQETQYF - TRBJ2-5 TRBV19 -
CASSLNVRSGYGYTF once TRBJ1-2 TRBV27 -
CASSQEAGVDTGELFF - TRBJ2-2 TRBV4-2 TRBD2
CASSRGENTEAFF - TRBJ1-1 TRBV7-6 -
CASSPEGARHNEKLFF - TRBJ1-4 TRBV7-2 TRBD1
CASSIGDRGNEQFF - TRBJ2-1 TRBV19 TRBD1
CASSFPGTGGADTQYF - TRBJ2-3 TRBV27 TRBD1
CASSPVMAGPNEKLFF few TRBJ1-4 TRBV7-2 -
CASSVVPDGREQYF - TRBJ2-7 TRBV9 -
CASSEAGTTYNEQFF - TRBJ2-1 TRBV5-1 -
CASSLVTGFDQPQHF - TRBJ1-5 TRBV7-2 -
CSVGDHPGLDSPLHF - TRBJ1-6 TRBV29-1 -
CASSPPSSTEAFF - TRBJ1-1 TRBV18 -
CASKRSGEAYEQYF - TRBJ2-7 TRBV28 TRBD2
CSVEEAGYNEQFF few TRBJ2-1 TRBV29-1 -
CASSLAKQGLYGYTF - TRBJ1-2 TRBV7-9 TRBD1
CASSMTGGFGYTF - TRBJ1-2 TRBV7-9 TRBD1
CASSLSHIYEQYF - TRBJ2-7 TRBV27 -
CASSQGAEADEQYF medium-sized TRBJ2-7 TRBV4-1 -
CSVALAGGYFANTGELFF - TRBJ2-2 TRBV29-1 TRBD2
CASSLWQGVADTQYF - TRBJ2-3 TRBV7-3 TRBD1
CASSLDDGSGNTIYF - TRBJ1-3 TRBV4-1 -
CASSLVQGNSPLHF - TRBJ1-6 TRBV7-9 -
CASSGNEQFF - TRBJ2-1 TRBV9 -
CASSGTRNTEAFF few TRBJ1-1 TRBV19 -
CASSLATGRAEAFF - TRBJ1-1 TRBV7-7 TRBD1
CASSRQGGDTGELFF few TRBJ2-2 TRBV4-1 -
CASSLGQGEAFF - TRBJ1-1 TRBV5-4 TRBD1
CASSTRDRESYGYTF few TRBJ1-2 TRBV11-3 TRBD1
CASSRSPGELFF - TRBJ2-2 TRBV4-1 -
CASSLALGAAGELFF few TRBJ2-2 TRBV7-8 -
CSVEVLGGLTDTQYF - TRBJ2-3 TRBV29-1 -
CASRGQGSKTEAFF - TRBJ1-1 TRBV11-2 TRBD1
CASSQETASNTEAFF - TRBJ1-1 TRBV4-3 -
CASSQDEEVQPQHF - TRBJ1-5 TRBV4-3 -
CSVVPFDSDYEQYF - TRBJ2-7 TRBV29-1 -
CASGLVQTAEAFF few TRBJ1-1 TRBV12-5 -
CASGAGTLQETQYF - TRBJ2-5 TRBV5-6 -
CASSLAGRYNEQFF once TRBJ2-1 TRBV6-6 TRBD2
CASSSTGLAGGPYNEQFF - TRBJ2-1 TRBV5-1 TRBD2
CASSQEATVDEQYF - TRBJ2-7 TRBV4-1 -
CASSMGQSLNTEAFF few TRBJ1-1 TRBV6-5 TRBD1